This T cell receptor (beta chain) was identified in a study of CD8+ T cells in alopecia areata. CDR3 length: 14 residues. The V and J ends lost 7 bases and 4 bases respectively, with 16 bases between them. Germline V gene lookup returns CDR1 MGHDK and CDR2 SYGVNS. RNA, once extracted, was reverse transcribed into cDNA for use as the sequencing template. TCRdb keeps only in-frame clones here, not all; method: immunoSEQ multiplex PCR. The data hold about 180,000 clones, with about three fifths observed a single time. Described treatment: oral pan-JAK inhibitor, 5-10 mg twice daily. This material consisted of CD4+ T cells sorted from blood, taken at approximately week 60, from a patient treated with tofacitinib. This clonotype was sampled from a human donor with alopecia areata. This chain joins TRBV25-1 and TRBJ1-1, with D possibly TRBD1 on 5 matching bases. The CDR3, as DNA: TGTGCCAGCACCCCTGGGAGGGGAGCCACTGAAGCTTTCTTT. Its protein product is CASTPGRGATEAFF.